This T cell receptor (beta chain) was recovered during a study of graft-versus-host responses after intestinal transplantation. Sequenced by immunoSEQ multiplex PCR; TCRdb stores in-frame clones only, minus some. The table shows around 90,000 clones, with over 80% occurring only once. Details on this clone: Its specificity is not known.

V was trimmed by 8 bases and J by 2 bases, leaving 18 bases between them. The CDR3 is made up of 15 amino acids. Germline V gives CDR1 SEHNR, CDR2 FQNEAQ (reference sequence). This chain joins TRBV7-9 and TRBJ1-2, with no clear D. The sequenced sample was unstimulated CD8+ T cells sorted from spleen or lymph node cells, obtained before intestinal transplant. This clonotype was obtained from a human donor who received an intestinal transplant. This CDR3 reads CASSLGPSWNYGYTF. Here the CDR3 DNA reads TGTGCCAGCTCCCTTGGGCCCAGTTGGAACTATGGCTACACCTTC.